What follows are 9 T cell receptor beta chains derived from one specimen sequenced in a study of shared clonotypes between healthy human individuals. Assay used: immunoSEQ multiplex PCR; TCRdb lists only in-frame clones, some missing. This table has millions of clones, over 90% appearing once. The sequenced material came from naive CD4+ T cells from PBMCs. Subset meaning: CD45RA+ positively selected. The origin of the receptors is a man younger than 35 in good health. Some clones in this sample may be carry-over from other donors' samples.

The V and J genes are TRBV7-3 and TRBJ2-3, with 8 bases lining up with TRBD2. CDR1 SGHTA and CDR2 FQGTGA come from the germline V gene. V trimming: 4 bases; J trimming: 0 bases; junction bases outside the gene matches: 6. This CDR3 spans 16 amino acids. The CDR3, as DNA: TGTGCCAGCAGCTCTCCGGGACTAGGGAGCACAGATACGCAGTATTTT. It codes for CASSSPGLGSTDTQYF. Full variable domain (rest looked up from reference TRBV7-3 and TRBJ2-3): GAGVSQTPSNKVTEKGKYVELRCDPISGHTALYWYRQSLGQGPEFLIYFQGTGAADDSGLPNDRFFAVRPEGSVSTLKIQRTERGDSAVYLCASSSPGLGSTDTQYFGPGTRLTVL.

The chain recombines TRBV6-5 with TRBJ2-1; 8 nucleotides line up with TRBD1. V lost 5 bases to trimming and J lost 4 bases; unmatched junction nucleotides: 4. Germline V CDR1 and CDR2: MNHEY, SVGAGI. CDR3 length: 14 amino acids. The CDR3 DNA reads as TGTGCCAGCAGTCCAGGGGGCGCGTACAATGAGCAGTTCTTC. Translating gives CASSPGGAYNEQFF.

The rearrangement joins TRBV6-1 to TRBJ2-3; 8 bases agree with TRBD1. CDR1 and CDR2 from the germline V gene are MNHNS and SASEGT. V lost 7 bases, J lost 3 bases, and 3 bases stayed unmatched. This CDR3 is built from 13 residues. The CDR3 DNA reads TGTGCCAGCAATGGACAGGGAACAGATACGCAGTATTTT. This sequence encodes CASNGQGTDTQYF.

The chain links TRBV18 to TRBJ1-2; possible D gene TRBD1, 5 bases. The CDR3 covers 15 residues. Germline V gene lookup returns CDR1 KGHSH and CDR2 LQKENI. The V gene lost 2 bases and the J gene lost 9 bases, with 19 bases spanning the gap. The CDR3 DNA reads TGTGCCAGCTCACCAGATGCGGGACGGGGTCCTCGCTACACCTTC. It yields the protein CASSPDAGRGPRYTF.

The V and J genes are TRBV9 and TRBJ2-5; 10 bases match TRBD1. CDR1 is SGDLS, CDR2 YYNGEE, per germline. V dropped 3 bases and J dropped 3; count of bases not matched to a gene: 2. The CDR3 extends over 14 amino acids. The CDR3 is CASSATGGKETQYF. CDR3 DNA sequence: TGTGCCAGCAGCGCGACAGGGGGCAAAGAGACCCAGTACTTC.

The chain recombines TRBV7-3 with TRBJ1-4; TRBD1 matches at 11 bases. The length of the CDR3 is 15 residues. After removal of 0 bases from V and 8 bases from J, the junction contained 2 bases not matched to a gene. The V gene's germline CDR1 is SGHTA and CDR2 FQGTGA. The CDR3 region has the DNA TGTGCCAGCAGCTTAACGGGACAGGGGGACGAAAAACTGTTTTTT. Translated, it gives CASSLTGQGDEKLFF. Supplemented by reference TRBV7-3 and TRBJ1-4, the full variable domain reads GAGVSQTPSNKVTEKGKYVELRCDPISGHTALYWYRQSLGQGPEFLIYFQGTGAADDSGLPNDRFFAVRPEGSVSTLKIQRTERGDSAVYLCASSLTGQGDEKLFFGSGTQLSVL.

The chain couples TRBV5-1 to TRBJ2-5; TRBD1 or TRBD2 may be the D gene (5 bases each). The V end was cut by 4 bases, the J end by 9 bases, with 19 bases between. This CDR3 spans 14 amino acids. The germline CDR1 and CDR2 sequences are SGHRS and YFSETQ. CDR3 nucleotides: TGCGCCAGCAGCGTAGAAGGGACGGTCCCTTCCCAGTACTTC. Its translation is CASSVEGTVPSQYF.

There are a few counts of this clone. The J gene is TRBJ1-5, the V gene TRBV10-3; D gene unclear. The V and J ends lost 5 bases and 3 bases respectively, with 8 bases between them. Per the germline V gene, CDR1 is ENHRY and CDR2 is SYGVKD. The CDR3 runs 13 residues. Written as DNA, the CDR3 is TGTGCCATCAGTTCTGGGAACAATCAGCCCCAGCATTTT. Translated: CAISSGNNQPQHF.

The chain is built from TRBV15 and TRBJ2-3, with no clear D. Trimming removed 3 bases from V and 6 bases from J, with 7 bases in between. The CDR3 totals 12 residues. Germline V gene data show CDR1 as LNHNV and CDR2 as YYDKDF (reference sequence). The CDR3: CATSRVADTQYF. CDR3 coding DNA: TGTGCCACCAGCAGGGTGGCCGATACGCAGTATTTT.